The 8 T cell receptor beta chains given below trace back to one sample, sequenced in a study of CD8+CD57+ T cells in acquired aplastic anemia. It was genomic DNA that served as the template for profiling TCR beta VDJ and CDR3. Each CDR3 protein gets one entry after TCRdb re-called the reads with MiXCR. The sample carries approximately 380,000 distinct CDR3 sequences, approximately 70% recorded once. The sequencing sample was made of sorted CD4+, CD8+, or CD8+CD57+ T cells (not recorded which) from PBMCs. Receptors were obtained from a human donor in good health, serving as a control.

Comments on this clonotype: One end of the junction is discordant with germline, which a read error may explain. This chain links TRBV15 with TRBJ1-3; 10 bases are a match to TRBD1. The CDR3 sequence is 15 residues long. The V gene's germline CDR1 is LNHNV and CDR2 YYDKDF (reference sequence). DNA for the CDR3: TGTGCCACCAGGGGGGACAGGGGATCTGGAGGCTCCATATACTTT. It translates to CATRGDRGSGGSIYF.

This clonotype appeared many times. The chain couples TRBV12-3 or TRBV12-4 to TRBJ2-7; 9 nucleotides match TRBD2. CDR3 length: 15 amino acids. The V segment lost 4 bases and the J segment 3 bases; nucleotides outside the gene matches: 7. For the CDR3, the DNA is TGTGCCAGCAGTTCCCAAAGCGGGGGGCGCTACGAGCAGTACTTC. Its protein product is CASSSQSGGRYEQYF.

Concerning this clonotype: It is unclear where the CDR3 begins or ends on the DNA, so no DNA is shown, and the CDR3 is as TCRdb lists it. The chain is built from TRBV9 and TRBJ2-7; the D call in the table, TRBD1, was not verified against the DNA. Both ends counted, the CDR3 spans 15 residues. CDR1 SGDLS and CDR2 YYNGEE come from the germline V gene. CDR3 in amino acids: CASSATGTGYTFEYF.

The chain couples TRBV5-1 to TRBJ2-2, with D uncertain. Trimming shortened V by 1 base and J by 7 bases, and 2 bases separated the two germline ends. The V gene's germline CDR1 is SGHRS and CDR2 YFSETQ. The length of the CDR3 is 11 residues. This chain's CDR3 is CASSLNGELFF. For the CDR3, the DNA is TGCGCCAGCAGCTTGAACGGGGAGCTGTTTTTT.

This clonotype has only a few counts. The chain is built from TRBV18 and TRBJ1-5, with TRBD1 matching over 11 bases. This CDR3 has 17 residues. The germline CDR1 and CDR2 sequences are KGHSH and LQKENI. Losses at the gene ends were 4 bases for V and 3 bases for J; bases not matched to a gene: 8. Here the CDR3 DNA reads TGTGCCAGCTCACGGGACAGGGGGGATGGTGACAATCAGCCCCAGCATTTT. Its translation: CASSRDRGDGDNQPQHF. Full variable domain (missing parts from reference TRBV18 and TRBJ1-5): NAGVMQNPRHLVRRRGQEARLRCSPMKGHSHVYWYRQLPEEGLKFMVYLQKENIIDESGMPKERFSAEFPKEGPSILRIQQVVRGDSAAYFCASSRDRGDGDNQPQHFGDGTRLSIL.

The V call is TRBV7-8, the J call TRBJ1-2, with TRBD1 matching over 8 bases. CDR1 is SGHVS, CDR2 FQNEAQ, per germline. The CDR3 spans 15 residues. V lost 1 base, J lost 13 bases, and 14 bases stayed unmatched. The CDR3 DNA reads TGTGCCAGCAGCTTAGGACAGGGGCGCGACGGGGAAGGCACCTTC. It is translated as CASSLGQGRDGEGTF.

Concerning this clonotype: One junction end disagrees with the germline gene, perhaps due to a read error. The rearrangement links TRBV7-9 to TRBJ2-5; D remains unclear. The CDR3 has 12 residues. Germline CDR1 and CDR2: SEHNR and FQNEAQ (reference sequence). As DNA, the CDR3 is TGTGCCAGCCGCTTCGGTGCGGAGACCCAGCACTTC. Translating it yields CASRFGAETQHF.

V and J are TRBV9 and TRBJ1-6; no reliable D call. The CDR3 is made up of 15 amino acids. Germline CDR1 reads SGDLS; CDR2 reads YYNGEE. Between the trimmed V and J ends, which lost 1 base and 13 bases, there was a span of 18 bases. CDR3 nucleotides: TGTGCCAGCAGCGTACAAGATACGCAGTATTTTCCCCTCCACTTT. It codes for CASSVQDTQYFPLHF.